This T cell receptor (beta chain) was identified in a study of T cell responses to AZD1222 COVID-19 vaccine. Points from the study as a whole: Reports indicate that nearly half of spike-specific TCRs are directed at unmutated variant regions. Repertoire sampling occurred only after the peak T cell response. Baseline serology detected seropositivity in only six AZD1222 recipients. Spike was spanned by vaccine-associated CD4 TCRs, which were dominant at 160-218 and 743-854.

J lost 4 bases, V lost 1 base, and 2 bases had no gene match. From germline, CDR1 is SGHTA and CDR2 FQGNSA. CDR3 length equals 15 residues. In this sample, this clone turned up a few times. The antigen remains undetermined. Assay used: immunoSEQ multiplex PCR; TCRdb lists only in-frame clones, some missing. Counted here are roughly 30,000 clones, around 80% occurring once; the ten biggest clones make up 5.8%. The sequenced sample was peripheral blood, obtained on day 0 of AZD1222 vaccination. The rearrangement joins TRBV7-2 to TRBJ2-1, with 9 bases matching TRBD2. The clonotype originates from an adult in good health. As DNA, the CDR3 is TGTGCCAGCAGCTTAGGGACTAGCGCTTACAATGAGCAGTTCTTC. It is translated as CASSLGTSAYNEQFF.